A single sample gave rise to the 18 T cell receptor beta chains below, sequenced in a study of CD8+ T cells in alopecia areata. It was cDNA, reverse transcribed from extracted RNA, that served as the sequencing template. The method was immunoSEQ multiplex PCR; TCRdb's version includes in-frame clones alone and lacks a portion of them. The repertoire includes about 300,000 clones, over 45% of them detected once, and approximately 1.7% sits in the top ten. Stated treatment: oral pan-JAK inhibitor, 5-10 mg twice daily. Specimen: CD4+ T cells sorted from blood, collected at week 24, from a patient treated with tofacitinib. These TCRs come from a human donor with alopecia areata.

J is TRBJ1-2 and V is TRBV9; 8 bases match TRBD1. Germline V gene lookup returns CDR1 SGDLS and CDR2 YYNGEE. The CDR3 spans 14 residues. Germline trimming cut 0 bases from V and 5 bases from J; bases unmatched to any gene: 3. The CDR3: CASSVAGGGYGYTF. For the CDR3, the DNA is TGTGCCAGCAGCGTAGCAGGGGGCGGGTATGGCTACACCTTC.

This clone turned up a few times. The chain employs TRBV15 and TRBJ2-1; D remains ambiguous. Germline-derived CDR1 and CDR2 are LNHNV and YYDKDF (reference sequence). Trimming pared 2 bases from V and 5 bases from J, leaving 10 bases between. CDR3 length equals 14 residues. Written as DNA, the CDR3 is TGTGCCACCAGCAGATTACAGAGGAACAATGAGCAGTTCTTC. Its translation is CATSRLQRNNEQFF.

The chain has TRBV2 and TRBJ2-2; D is possibly TRBD2 (6 bases). CDR1 SNHLY and CDR2 FYNNEI come from the germline V gene. The V end lost 2 bases, the J end lost 6 bases, and 13 bases lay between the germline ends. The CDR3 totals 15 residues. CDR3 loop: CASSERDFRSGELFF. CDR3 in DNA: TGTGCCAGCAGTGAACGGGACTTCCGGTCCGGGGAGCTGTTTTTT.

The V call is TRBV10-3, the J call TRBJ2-2; 12 nucleotides agree with TRBD1. Germline V gene data show CDR1 as ENHRY and CDR2 as SYGVKD. V shed 8 bases and J 6 bases; nucleotides not matched to a gene: 4. The CDR3 sequence is 14 residues long. Here the CDR3 reads CAIGTGGYAGELFF. The CDR3 nucleotides read TGTGCCATCGGGACAGGGGGCTACGCCGGGGAGCTGTTTTTT.

The CDR3 DNA reads as TGTGCCTGGGACAGGGCCGCTGAAGCTTTCTTT. The encoded protein is CAWDRAAEAFF. The chain joins TRBV30 to TRBJ1-1; TRBD1 matches at 7 bases. CDR1 GTSNPN and CDR2 SVGIG come from the germline V gene (reference sequence). CDR3 size: 11 residues. V lost 5 bases to trimming and J lost 6 bases; unmatched junction nucleotides: 3.

In regard to this clone: Other DNA sequences in the sample encode the same CDR3. This sequence joins TRBV7-9 and TRBJ1-1; D gene uncertain. With 1 base removed from V and 7 bases from J, the gap between germline ends came to 4 bases. This CDR3 contains 11 residues. Germline CDR1 reads SEHNR; CDR2 reads FQNEAQ (reference sequence). CDR3 protein: CASSLGVEAFF. The CDR3 coding sequence is TGTGCCAGCAGCTTAGGGGTTGAAGCTTTCTTT. Full variable domain (remainder filled in from reference TRBV7-9 and TRBJ1-1): DTGVSQNPRHKITKRGQNVTFRCDPISEHNRLYWYRQTLGQGPEFLTYFQNEAQLEKSRLLSDRFSAERPKGSFSTLEIQRTEQGDSAMYLCASSLGVEAFFGQGTRLTVV.

This chain connects TRBV19 to TRBJ1-1; D gene uncertain. The CDR3 loop spans 17 amino acids. V was clipped by 6 bases and J by 1 base, with 21 bases between them. The germline V gene has CDR1 LNHDA and CDR2 SQIVND (reference sequence). CDR3 in amino acids: CASRVGKNNRRNTEAFF. The CDR3 DNA follows: TGTGCCAGTAGGGTAGGGAAAAACAACCGGAGGAACACTGAAGCTTTCTTT.

J is TRBJ1-2 and V is TRBV7-9; 7 positions agree with TRBD1. Trimming removed 5 bases from V and 5 bases from J; junction bases left unmatched: 11. CDR3 length: 15 amino acids. The germline V gene encodes CDR1 SEHNR and CDR2 FQNEAQ (reference sequence). As DNA, the CDR3 is TGTGCCAGCAGCCCCCGGGACAGACATCGATATGGCTACACCTTC. Protein product: CASSPRDRHRYGYTF.

V gene TRBV30 combines with J gene TRBJ2-1; 8 bases are a match to TRBD2. The germline CDR1 and CDR2 sequences are GTSNPN and SVGIG (reference sequence). V lost 2 bases to trimming and J lost 9 bases; unmatched junction nucleotides: 9. The CDR3 totals 14 residues. The CDR3 sequence: CAWSFGTRGSEQFF. CDR3 sequence (DNA): TGTGCCTGGAGTTTTGGGACTAGGGGTAGTGAGCAGTTCTTC. The full variable domain, with the rest looked up from reference TRBV30 and TRBJ2-1, is SQTIHQWPATLVQPVGSPLSLECTVEGTSNPNLYWYRQAAGRGLQLLFYSVGIGQISSEVPQNLSASRPQDRQFILSSKKLLLSDSGFYLCAWSFGTRGSEQFFGPGTRLTVL.

The V call is TRBV5-1, the J call TRBJ2-1, with D unclear. CDR1 and CDR2 from the germline V gene are SGHRS and YFSETQ. This CDR3 is 14 amino acids long. V was shortened by 0 bases and J by 8 bases, with 12 bases between the two germline ends. The CDR3 region has the DNA TGCGCCAGCAGCTTGGTTCGTGGACCGGATGAGCAGTTCTTC. Translation gives CASSLVRGPDEQFF.

This clone was seen more than once but under ten times. The rearrangement joins TRBV29-1 to TRBJ1-1; 7 bases match TRBD1. The CDR3 is made up of 13 amino acids. V was pared by 6 bases and J by 0 bases, with 4 bases of the junction left unmatched. Germline V CDR1 and CDR2: SQVTM, ANQGSEA. The DNA for the CDR3 is TGCAGCGTCAAGGGACAGCTGAACACTGAAGCTTTCTTT. Amino acid sequence: CSVKGQLNTEAFF.

The chain recombines TRBV9 with TRBJ2-3; TRBD2 matches 8 bases. Per the germline V gene, CDR1 is SGDLS and CDR2 is YYNGEE. This CDR3 region has 16 residues. The V gene end was trimmed by 1 base and the J gene end by 1 base; junction bases not matched to a gene: 5. CDR3 residues: CASSVSGGAGTDTQYF. CDR3 DNA: TGTGCCAGCAGCGTAAGCGGGGGTGCAGGCACAGATACGCAGTATTTT.

This chain connects TRBV29-1 to TRBJ2-3; 10 nucleotides match TRBD1. The trim removed 5 bases at V and 1 base at J, leaving 3 bases unmatched. The CDR3 contains 14 residues. The germline gives CDR1 SQVTM, CDR2 ANQGSEA. The DNA for the CDR3 is TGCAGCGTTCGTGGGACAGGGGGCACAGATACGCAGTATTTT. It is translated as CSVRGTGGTDTQYF.

The chain is built from TRBV28 and TRBJ1-5; tentatively, D is TRBD1 (6 bases). Germline assignment: CDR1 MDHEN and CDR2 SYDVKM. The CDR3 consists of 17 residues. V gave up 5 bases and J gave up 2 bases, with 19 bases separating them. This CDR3 is CASSRGDRLSGNQPQHF. CDR3 nucleotides: TGTGCCAGCAGTCGGGGAGACAGGCTGTCCGGCAATCAGCCCCAGCATTTT.

The genes are TRBV6-1 and TRBJ2-5, with D tentatively TRBD2 (6 bases). The V end was cut by 4 bases, the J end by 7 bases, with 13 bases between. This CDR3 comprises 13 residues. In germline, CDR1 is MNHNS, CDR2 SASEGT. CDR3: CASSVQKEGTQYF. DNA of the CDR3: TGTGCCAGCAGTGTCCAGAAGGAGGGGACCCAGTACTTC.

The chain couples TRBV6-5 to TRBJ2-7; possible D gene TRBD1, 5 bases. CDR1 is MNHEY, CDR2 SVGAGI, per germline. The CDR3 runs to 14 residues. Between the trimmed V and J ends, which lost 5 bases and 5 bases, there was a span of 16 bases. CDR3 amino acids: CASSRASSGNEQYF. In DNA form, the CDR3 reads TGTGCCAGCAGTCGTGCTTCTTCAGGGAACGAGCAGTACTTC.

This sequence joins TRBV2 and TRBJ2-7; no clear D. This CDR3 spans 12 amino acids. The V end was cut by 5 bases, the J end by 4 bases, with 9 bases between. The V gene's germline CDR1 is SNHLY and CDR2 FYNNEI. The CDR3 region is CASSNYGYEQYF. The CDR3, as DNA: TGTGCCAGCAGTAACTACGGGTACGAGCAGTACTTC.

This clone was seen just once. The chain is built from TRBV4-3 and TRBJ2-5; a possible D gene is TRBD1 (6 bases). CDR1 and CDR2 from the germline V gene are LGHNA and YSLEER. The length of the CDR3 is 15 residues. The V and J ends lost 0 bases and 7 bases respectively, with 15 bases between them. This chain's CDR3 is CASSQDKGQPATQYF. In DNA form, the CDR3 reads TGCGCCAGCAGCCAAGACAAAGGACAGCCGGCGACCCAGTACTTC.